The T cell receptor beta chain under discussion was sequenced for a study of Graves' ophthalmopathy and Graves' hyperthyroidism. Study-level results: The study's model predicted ophthalmopathy progression at 65% to 71% sensitivity and approximately 72% specificity.

This clonotype was detected ten times or more. Its specificity is not known. The PBMC fraction was derived from about 10 ml of fresh peripheral blood. For repertoire sequencing, the TCR beta CDR3 regions were amplified from RNA transcripts. RT-PCR with HTBI primers came first, then second-round multiplex PCR. TCRdb re-analysed the multiplex PCR reads in MiXCR, keeping a single row per CDR3 protein. The sample consists of approximately 330,000 distinct CDR3 sequences, about a sixth of them appearing once. The TCR comes from an adult man with Graves' ophthalmopathy. Material: peripheral blood.

CDR3 protein: CASSLDGGSSEAFF. The CDR3 region has the DNA TGTGCCAGCAGCTTAGATGGGGGGAGTTCTGAAGCTTTCTTT. V and J are TRBV7-2 and TRBJ1-1, with a tentative D call TRBD1 (5 bases). This CDR3 contains 14 residues. Germline lookup yields CDR1 SGHTA and CDR2 FQGNSA. Trimming removed 1 base at V and 6 bases at J, with 12 bases between.